A selection of T cell receptor beta chains follows, all from one sample in a study of molecular identifiers for immune sequencing clone quantification. TCRdb itself ran the PCR reads through MiXCR, one entry per CDR3 protein. This repertoire shows some 320,000 distinct CDR3 sequences, roughly 23% found once; its top ten account for more than 0.8%. Sample: naive CD8+ T cells from blood, with Jurkat cell RNA spiked in. The receptors were sampled from a human donor in good health. Some libraries in this study had Jurkat cell RNA spiked in. Both conserved end residues are part of each CDR3. The D gene is left open where the match is weak. Not every row has a clone size; where given, it reads once, few, many or a size class.

d_call	j_call	v_call	clone_size	cdr3_nt	cdr3_aa
.	TRBJ2-3	TRBV6-2/TRBV6-3	.	TGTGCCAGCAGTTATTGGACAATCACAGATACGCAGTATTTT	CASSYWTITDTQYF
.	TRBJ2-1	TRBV3-1	few	TGTGCCAGCAGCCAAGGACTCCCATATGAGCAGTTCTTC	CASSQGLPYEQFF
.	TRBJ1-5	TRBV15	.	TGTGCCACCAGCAGAGGGGGTGGGGGGCATCAGCCCCAGCATTTT	CATSRGGGGHQPQHF
.	TRBJ1-1	TRBV6-2/TRBV6-3	many	TGTGCCAGCTTACCTGGGACCCACCTCGAAGCTTTCTTT	CASLPGTHLEAFF
TRBD2	TRBJ2-3	TRBV5-4	many	TGTGCCAGCAGCTTGCTAGCGGGACCAGATACGCAGTATTTT	CASSLLAGPDTQYF
.	TRBJ2-1	TRBV28	many	TGTGCCAGCAGTTCCGCCCGGGACAAAAAATCCTACAATGAGCAGTTCTTC	CASSSARDKKSYNEQFF
.	TRBJ2-7	TRBV25-1	many	TGTGCCAGCAGTGTGGACGGGCTTACGAAGCAGTACTTC	CASSVDGLTKQYF
TRBD1	TRBJ1-1	TRBV7-9	many	TGTGCCAGCAACTCGGACAGGACTGATGAAGCTTTCTTT	CASNSDRTDEAFF
.	TRBJ2-5	TRBV7-9	many	TGTGCCAGCAGCTTGTCTAGCGTGGTGAAAGAGACCCAGTACTTC	CASSLSSVVKETQYF
TRBD2	TRBJ2-7	TRBV20-1	many	TGCAGTGCTAGAGATCGGGCGGGGGGGTACGAGCAGTACTTC	CSARDRAGGYEQYF
TRBD2	TRBJ2-7	TRBV12-3/TRBV12-4	many	TGTGCCAGCAGCCCCGGGAGGAACTACGAGCAGTACTTC	CASSPGRNYEQYF
.	TRBJ2-5	TRBV15	many	TGTGCCACCGGGAAGGGAGGAGAGACCCAGTACTTC	CATGKGGETQYF
.	TRBJ2-7	TRBV7-6	many	TGTGCCACTTCCCCCGGGCAGGGTCTTTACGAGCAGTACTTC	CATSPGQGLYEQYF
.	TRBJ1-4	TRBV20-1	many	TGCAGTGCTAGAGATCTCCAGGGGACGAATGAAAAACTGTTTTTT	CSARDLQGTNEKLFF
.	TRBJ1-1	TRBV6-5	many	TGTGCCAGCAGTTACAGGACAGCGAACACTGAAGCTTTCTTT	CASSYRTANTEAFF
.	TRBJ2-3	TRBV13	.	TGTGCCAGCAGCCCGGGACCACTTTCAGATACGCAGTATTTT	CASSPGPLSDTQYF
.	TRBJ1-4	TRBV7-9	.	TGTGCCAGCAGCTCGGAGACTCCAGCTAATGAAAAACTGTTTTTT	CASSSETPANEKLFF
.	TRBJ2-5	TRBV28	many	TGTGCCAGCAGTTTATTTGGGGGCGAGACCCAGTACTTC	CASSLFGGETQYF
TRBD1	TRBJ2-3	TRBV27	.	TGTGCCGGCAGTTTAGTTCAGGGGGCGCAAGATACGCGGTATTTT	CAGSLVQGAQDTRYF
.	TRBJ1-1	TRBV6-2/TRBV6-3	many	TGTGCCAGCAGTAAGACAGTCACTGAAGCTTTCTTT	CASSKTVTEAFF
.	TRBJ2-1	TRBV6-5	many	TGTGCCAGCAGTTACTCAACCGGGGGAGGCAATGAGCAGTTCTTC	CASSYSTGGGNEQFF
TRBD2	TRBJ2-7	TRBV5-4	many	TGTGCCAGCAGGCCCCACGGGGGGGCTAAGGAGCAGTACTTC	CASRPHGGAKEQYF
TRBD2	TRBJ2-3	TRBV27	few	TGTGCCAGCAGTTTACTAGGTAGCGGGAGATGGTCAGATACGCAGTATTTT	CASSLLGSGRWSDTQYF
.	TRBJ1-5	TRBV4-1	few	TGCGCCAGCAGCCAAGTCGGGGGGTATAGCAATCAGCCCCAGCATTTT	CASSQVGGYSNQPQHF
TRBD1	TRBJ2-7	TRBV6-5	few	TGTGCCAGCAGTTACTCTCAGGGGGCTTACTACGAGCAGTACTTC	CASSYSQGAYYEQYF
TRBD1	TRBJ2-1	TRBV6-2/TRBV6-3	few	TGTGCCAGCAGTGGGGACAGGTCCTACAATGAGCAGTTCTTC	CASSGDRSYNEQFF
.	TRBJ2-7	TRBV30	many	TGTGCCTGGAGTTCGATAGGGGTTCAAGGGGAGCAGTACTTC	CAWSSIGVQGEQYF
.	TRBJ2-3	TRBV5-4	many	TGTGCCAGCAGTTTGGGGGCAGCGGGAAACACAGATACGCAGTATTTT	CASSLGAAGNTDTQYF